Detailed here is one T cell receptor beta chain. The target antigen is unknown. This CDR3 has 14 amino acids. Per germline, CDR1 MNHNY and CDR2 SVGAGI (reference sequence). Trimming cost V 5 bases and J 4 bases, with 12 bases left between them. Constant-region priming of 500 ng total RNA yielded TCR beta cDNA. Slightly modified ARM-PCR, run as three nested multiplex PCR rounds, produced the TCR beta libraries. TRBV1-TRBV30 forward primers paired with a C-beta reverse primer were used in the first two PCR rounds, which ran roughly 9 cycles each. One entry per CDR3 protein results from TCRdb running MiXCR on the multiplex PCR reads. The repertoire has about 35,000 distinct CDR3 sequences, 74% of them found once; the top ten carry about 16%. This sample is drawn from a study of tumor-infiltrating lymphocytes in primary liver carcinoma. Study background: The tumors, T1-T3 N0M0 lesions, were about 4.2 to 11 cm across.

The study co-extracted DNA and RNA from about 21-30 mg of unsorted bulk tissue. Patients showed chronic HBV infection and an absence of prior treatment. Points from the study as a whole: Merely about 7.5-24% of top clones occurred in all five tumor regions.

J is TRBJ1-5 and V is TRBV6-6, with TRBD1 as a possible D gene (6 bases). Source material: liver tumor tissue from sampling region 4. Sample subset: tumor region T4, right-lateral pole. This clonotype originated in a man between 40 and 49 years old with primary liver carcinoma and hepatitis B virus infection. CDR3 sequence: CASSRRGENQPQHF. The CDR3 coding sequence is TGTGCCAGCAGTCGCAGGGGAGAGAATCAGCCCCAGCATTTT.